These 23 T cell receptor beta chains originate from one sample sequenced in a study of cytomegalovirus exposure and HLA in healthy donors. The PCR contained 60 Vbeta and 13 Jbeta primers. TCRdb's table, derived via immunoSEQ multiplex PCR, lists solely in-frame clones and lacks some. This repertoire shows around 150,000 clones, approximately 80% found once; its top ten account for 13%. The specimen sequenced was PBMCs. These receptors were obtained from a woman between 50 and 59 years old in good health and CMV-seronegative.

V is TRBV2 and J is TRBJ2-7, with unresolved D. The germline CDR1 and CDR2 sequences are SNHLY and FYNNEI. The CDR3 is 13 amino acids. The germline V and J ends were trimmed by 5 bases and 3 bases, with 11 bases remaining between them. DNA of the CDR3: TGTGCCAGCAGTTTTGGCAGATTCTACGAGCAGTACTTC. Protein: CASSFGRFYEQYF.

In DNA form, the CDR3 reads TGTGCCAGCTCGCCGGGACTAAAAGAGACCCAGTACTTC. This gives the protein CASSPGLKETQYF. The chain carries TRBV18 and TRBJ2-5; 7 bases line up with TRBD2. Germline CDR1 reads KGHSH; CDR2 reads LQKENI. This CDR3 has 13 amino acids. Trimming cost V 6 bases and J 3 bases; bases outside gene matches: 4.

The chain carries TRBV7-2 and TRBJ1-4; perhaps TRBD1 as D (5 bases). Between the trimmed V and J ends, which lost 6 bases and 0 bases, there was a span of 8 bases. CDR3 length equals 14 residues. Germline CDR1 is SGHTA and CDR2 is FQGNSA. The CDR3: CASRTEPTNEKLFF. The CDR3 region has the DNA TGTGCCAGCAGGACAGAGCCAACTAATGAAAAACTGTTTTTT.

J is TRBJ1-2 and V is TRBV10-3; 9 nucleotides match TRBD1. The trim removed 0 bases at V and 6 bases at J, leaving 11 bases unmatched. Germline assignment: CDR1 ENHRY and CDR2 SYGVKD. The CDR3 length is 17 residues. CDR3 loop: CAISESVGQGKSDGYTF. In DNA, the CDR3 is TGTGCCATCAGTGAGTCGGTAGGACAGGGGAAGTCGGATGGCTACACCTTC.

The rearrangement joins TRBV2 to TRBJ1-1; 11 positions agree with TRBD1. Germline assignment: CDR1 SNHLY and CDR2 FYNNEI. This CDR3 has 13 amino acids. J gave up 5 bases and V 11 bases, and 7 bases lay outside the gene matches. CDR3 sequence reads: CARSGTGGTEAFF. The CDR3 nucleotides are TGTGCCCGCTCCGGGACAGGGGGTACTGAAGCTTTCTTT. The whole variable domain, remainder taken from reference TRBV2 and TRBJ1-1, is EPEVTQTPSHQVTQMGQEVILRCVPISNHLYFYWYRQILGQKVEFLVSFYNNEISEKSEIFDDQFSVERPDGSNFTLKIRSTKLEDSAMYFCARSGTGGTEAFFGQGTRLTVV.

The chain combines TRBV5-4 with TRBJ2-7, with 9 positions matching TRBD1. Looked up from germline, CDR1 is SGHNT and CDR2 is YYREEE (reference sequence). The CDR3 length is 13 residues. V lost 4 bases, J lost 9 bases, and 8 bases stayed unmatched. The CDR3 here is CASSLTGGIGQYF. DNA for the CDR3: TGTGCCAGCAGCCTTACAGGGGGCATAGGGCAGTACTTC.

Note on this clone: This sample also contains other DNA sequences that code for the same CDR3. This chain connects TRBV10-3 to TRBJ1-6, with D hard to call. The V end lost 0 bases, the J end lost 8 bases, and 5 bases lay between the germline ends. Looked up from germline, CDR1 is ENHRY and CDR2 is SYGVKD. The CDR3 consists of 13 residues. CDR3 protein: CAISESRDSPLHF. The CDR3, as DNA: TGTGCCATCAGTGAGTCACGAGATTCACCCCTCCACTTT.

The CDR3 here is CASSLDRGRGTEAFF. The CDR3 nucleotides are TGTGCCAGCTCACTTGATAGGGGGCGAGGCACTGAAGCTTTCTTT. The V call is TRBV18, the J call TRBJ1-1, with 7 positions matching TRBD1. Germline V lookup: CDR1 KGHSH, CDR2 LQKENI. This CDR3 has 15 amino acids. V was clipped by 4 bases and J by 4 bases; unmatched bases: 9. The variable domain in full, completed from reference TRBV18 and TRBJ1-1, reads NAGVMQNPRHLVRRRGQEARLRCSPMKGHSHVYWYRQLPEEGLKFMVYLQKENIIDESGMPKERFSAEFPKEGPSILRIQQVVRGDSAAYFCASSLDRGRGTEAFFGQGTRLTVV.

The chain links TRBV4-1 to TRBJ2-3; 9 positions match TRBD2. The trim removed 2 bases at V and 6 bases at J, leaving 12 bases unmatched. The CDR3 sequence is 17 residues long. Germline V lookup: CDR1 MGHRA, CDR2 YSYEKL. The CDR3 sequence is CASSQFPLAGVHDTQYF. CDR3 in DNA: TGCGCCAGCAGCCAATTCCCTTTAGCGGGAGTACACGATACGCAGTATTTT.

V and J are TRBV2 and TRBJ2-3; TRBD1 matches 7 bases. V was clipped by 3 bases and J by 6 bases; unmatched bases: 21. Germline V CDR1 and CDR2: SNHLY, FYNNEI. This CDR3 is built from 19 residues. CDR3 sequence (DNA): TGTGCCAGCAGTGACCTAAACCAAGACAGGGCGGTCAGGGCGGATACGCAGTATTTT. Translating gives CASSDLNQDRAVRADTQYF.

The chain is built from TRBV18 and TRBJ2-7; 9 bases align to TRBD1. The CDR3 length is 14 residues. The germline V gene has CDR1 KGHSH and CDR2 LQKENI. J lost 3 bases, V lost 6 bases, and 6 bases had no gene match. The CDR3: CASSQGQGLYEQYF. Here the CDR3 DNA reads TGTGCCAGCTCCCAGGGACAGGGCCTCTACGAGCAGTACTTC.

The CDR3 loop reads CASSYGTVNEQFF. The CDR3 region has the DNA TGCGCCAGCAGCTACGGGACAGTCAATGAGCAGTTCTTC. The gene calls are TRBV5-1 and TRBJ2-1, with 7 bases that match TRBD1. The CDR3 totals 13 residues. Trimming at V came to 3 bases and at J to 6 bases, leaving 3 bases not matched to a gene. Germline V gene sequence: CDR1 SGHRS, CDR2 YFSETQ. Based on the CDR3 plus reference TRBV5-1 and TRBJ2-1, the full variable domain is KAGVTQTPRYLIKTRGQQVTLSCSPISGHRSVSWYQQTPGQGLQFLFEYFSETQRNKGNFPGRFSGRQFSNSRSEMNVSTLELGDSALYLCASSYGTVNEQFFGPGTRLTVL.

The rearrangement joins TRBV29-1 to TRBJ2-7, with TRBD2 matching 9 bases. Germline assignment: CDR1 SQVTM and CDR2 ANQGSEA. The CDR3 is 14 amino acids. V was clipped by 8 bases and J by 4 bases; unmatched bases: 12. Here the CDR3 reads CSSYGAGGPYEQYF. The CDR3 DNA follows: TGCAGCTCCTATGGGGCGGGAGGGCCTTACGAGCAGTACTTC.

The chain couples TRBV11-2 to TRBJ2-5; a possible D gene is TRBD1 (6 bases). The CDR3 spans 14 residues. Looked up from germline, CDR1 is SGHAT and CDR2 is FQNNGV. The V end was cut by 0 bases, the J end by 2 bases, with 7 bases between. The CDR3 loop reads CASSLDRGQETQYF. The CDR3 nucleotides read TGTGCCAGCAGCTTAGACAGGGGACAAGAGACCCAGTACTTC. Using reference TRBV11-2 and TRBJ2-5 for the parts outside the CDR3, the full variable domain is EAGVAQSPRYKIIEKRQSVAFWCNPISGHATLYWYQQILGQGPKLLIQFQNNGVVDDSQLPKDRFSAERLKGVDSTLKIQPAKLEDSAVYLCASSLDRGQETQYFGPGTRLLVL.

The V gene is TRBV4-1, the J gene TRBJ1-4; D is uncertain. The CDR3 runs 14 residues. V lost 1 base to trimming and J lost 4 bases, with 7 bases between them. Germline V gives CDR1 MGHRA, CDR2 YSYEKL. CDR3 amino acids: CASSQVAVNEKLFF. As DNA, the CDR3 is TGCGCCAGCAGCCAAGTGGCAGTTAATGAAAAACTGTTTTTT.

V usage is TRBV13 and J usage is TRBJ2-7; possible D gene TRBD1, 5 bases. The CDR3 runs to 12 residues. V gave up 2 bases and J gave up 6 bases, with 8 bases separating them. Germline-derived CDR1 and CDR2 are PRHDT and FYEKMQ (reference sequence). The chain's CDR3 is CASSLPGFEQYF. CDR3 DNA sequence: TGTGCCAGCAGCTTACCAGGGTTCGAGCAGTACTTC.

The chain combines TRBV6-5 with TRBJ1-2; weak D call: TRBD1 (6 bases). Per germline, CDR1 MNHEY and CDR2 SVGAGI. This CDR3 has 13 amino acids. V was shortened by 2 bases and J by 5 bases, with 9 bases between the two germline ends. Here the CDR3 reads CASSYRTEYGYTF. In nucleotides, the CDR3 is TGTGCCAGCAGTTACAGGACAGAGTATGGCTACACCTTC.

The V and J genes are TRBV7-6 and TRBJ1-5; TRBD1 is a possible D gene (5 bases). Germline CDR1 reads SGHVS; CDR2 reads FNYEAQ. This CDR3 comprises 15 residues. V was clipped by 3 bases and J by 4 bases, with 13 bases between them. The DNA of the CDR3 is TGTGCCAGCAGCTTGAGTCGGGGGTTTAATCAGCCCCAGCATTTT. Its translation is CASSLSRGFNQPQHF.

This clone was seen just once. The chain combines TRBV18 with TRBJ2-3, with D perhaps TRBD1 (5 bases). This CDR3 spans 16 amino acids. V lost 2 bases to trimming and J lost 0 bases, with 12 bases between them. The V gene's germline CDR1 is KGHSH and CDR2 LQKENI. Written as DNA, the CDR3 is TGTGCCAGCTCACCATATACACAGGCGAGCACAGATACGCAGTATTTT. It specifies CASSPYTQASTDTQYF. The whole variable domain, filled in from reference TRBV18 and TRBJ2-3, reads NAGVMQNPRHLVRRRGQEARLRCSPMKGHSHVYWYRQLPEEGLKFMVYLQKENIIDESGMPKERFSAEFPKEGPSILRIQQVVRGDSAAYFCASSPYTQASTDTQYFGPGTRLTVL.

This sequence joins TRBV5-6 and TRBJ2-1; 9 bases match TRBD2. J was trimmed by 9 bases and V by 1 base; bases with no gene match: 5. The CDR3 runs 14 residues. CDR1 SGHDT and CDR2 YYEEEE come from the germline V gene. CDR3 DNA sequence: TGTGCCAGCAGCTTGCTAGCGGGATATGGTGAGCAGTTCTTC. It encodes CASSLLAGYGEQFF.

This chain connects TRBV11-2 to TRBJ2-1, with a tentative D call TRBD2 (5 bases). The CDR3 runs 12 residues. Germline V gene lookup returns CDR1 SGHAT and CDR2 FQNNGV. V lost 2 bases, J lost 12 bases, and 11 bases lay in between. Here the CDR3 reads CASSLMSEGQFF. The CDR3 DNA reads as TGTGCCAGCAGCTTAATGTCTGAGGGGCAGTTCTTC.

This chain links TRBV28 with TRBJ2-7; TRBD2 matches at 10 bases. In germline, CDR1 is MDHEN, CDR2 SYDVKM. This CDR3 region has 15 residues. V lost 3 bases and J lost 7; bases outside the gene matches: 9. The CDR3 DNA reads TGTGCCAGCAGTTTTCGGACTAGCGGAGTTTGGGAGCAGTACTTC. This translates into CASSFRTSGVWEQYF.

The J gene is TRBJ2-7, the V gene TRBV9, with TRBD2 identical over 8 bases. There are 15 residues in the CDR3. The V gene's germline CDR1 is SGDLS and CDR2 YYNGEE. Unmatched junction bases numbered 10, after V lost 4 bases and J lost 4 bases. In nucleotides, the CDR3 is TGTGCCAGCAGCCCAAGGACTAGCACTGATTACGAGCAGTACTTC. Its protein product is CASSPRTSTDYEQYF.